Listed here are 8 T cell receptor beta chains from one sample, sequenced in a study of T-cell memory formation after mild COVID-19. A single record per CDR3 protein comes from TCRdb applying MiXCR to the 5' RACE reads. The sample lists hundreds of thousands of distinct CDR3 sequences; about 13% were seen once. Sequencing used PBMCs or a T cell subset sorted from them (not recorded which). The source of these receptors is a man younger than 35 who had mild COVID-19 (a few samples of this study predate the infection). Cell type and time point are not known.

V gene TRBV24-1 combines with J gene TRBJ2-3, with 11 bases identical to TRBD2. V lost 6 bases to trimming and J lost 3 bases; unmatched junction nucleotides: 10. This CDR3 contains 17 residues. The V gene's germline CDR1 is KGHDR and CDR2 SFDVKD. CDR3 region: CATSHSDRLAGTDTQYF. The CDR3 nucleotides read TGTGCCACCAGTCACTCCGATCGACTAGCGGGGACAGATACGCAGTATTTT.

This clonotype came up a few times. The rearrangement links TRBV7-3 to TRBJ2-3; 9 bases agree with TRBD1. From germline, CDR1 is SGHTA and CDR2 FQGTGA. The CDR3 is made up of 16 amino acids. Trimming took 5 bases from V and 6 from J; bases not matched to a gene: 12. The CDR3 protein is CASSHPAGTGRDTQYF. CDR3 DNA: TGTGCCAGCAGCCACCCCGCCGGGACAGGGAGGGATACGCAGTATTTT.

The V gene is TRBV6-5, the J gene TRBJ1-5; no definite D call. This CDR3 is built from 13 residues. Germline values: CDR1 MNHEY, CDR2 SVGAGI. V lost 2 bases to trimming and J lost 7 bases, with 9 bases between them. In nucleotides, the CDR3 is TGTGCCAGCAGTTACAACAGTTTCCAGCCCCAGCATTTT. It encodes CASSYNSFQPQHF.

The chain couples TRBV5-4 to TRBJ1-2; D remains unclear. Trimming left V 4 bases short and J 0 bases short, with 13 bases between. In germline, CDR1 is SGHNT, CDR2 YYREEE (reference sequence). The CDR3 has 15 residues. CDR3 region: CASSLGDTANYGYTF. As DNA, the CDR3 is TGTGCCAGCAGCCTTGGAGACACCGCTAACTATGGCTACACCTTC.

This clonotype appeared a few times. V and J are TRBV2 and TRBJ2-3; 8 bases map to TRBD2. CDR1 and CDR2 from the germline V gene are SNHLY and FYNNEI. This CDR3 contains 15 residues. Germline trimming cut 11 bases from V and 0 bases from J; bases unmatched to any gene: 10. The CDR3 DNA follows: TGTGCCGATGCGGGGGGCCCTTCTAGCACAGATACGCAGTATTTT. Its protein is CADAGGPSSTDTQYF.

This clonotype has only a few counts. The chain recombines TRBV6-1 with TRBJ2-7; D remains ambiguous. V lost 2 bases and J 5 bases, leaving 7 bases between the germline ends. The germline V gene encodes CDR1 MNHNS and CDR2 SASEGT. The CDR3 spans 12 residues. CDR3 DNA: TGTGCCAGCAGTGAAAATCAGGACGAGCAGTACGTC. This codes for CASSENQDEQYV.

This clonotype has more than one count but fewer than ten. The V gene is TRBV6-5, the J gene TRBJ2-3, with TRBD2 matching over 8 bases. Per germline, CDR1 MNHEY and CDR2 SVGAGI. After removal of 2 bases from V and 2 bases from J, the junction contained 6 bases not matched to a gene. The CDR3 totals 16 residues. CDR3: CASSYRVGGVTDTQYF. The CDR3 DNA reads as TGTGCCAGCAGTTACCGTGTCGGGGGGGTCACAGATACGCAGTATTTT.

This rearrangement joins TRBV4-2 to TRBJ2-5; D remains unclear. V was clipped by 0 bases and J by 1 base, with 9 bases between them. The CDR3 loop spans 15 amino acids. The germline CDR1 and CDR2 sequences are LGHNA and YNFKEQ. CDR3 in amino acids: CASSQDSRTQETQYF. The CDR3 DNA follows: TGTGCCAGCAGCCAAGATTCGAGAACCCAAGAGACCCAGTACTTC.